The clone carrying this TCR beta chain was seen at least ten times. The sample originates from a study of Graves' ophthalmopathy and Graves' hyperthyroidism. New diagnoses, under 2 months' duration, and ages 18 to 65 characterized the hyperthyroidism patients. As the template, RNA transcripts were used to amplify TCR beta CDR3 regions. RT-PCR with HTBI primers came first, then second-round multiplex PCR. TCRdb reanalysed the multiplex PCR reads using MiXCR and keeps one entry per CDR3 protein. Of about 620,000 distinct CDR3 sequences listed, 22% are singletons. Sequenced sample: peripheral blood. This receptor was taken from a woman aged 18-35 years with stable Graves' hyperthyroidism. Some clones in this sample may be carry-over from other donors' samples.

In DNA, the CDR3 is TGCGCCAGCAGATCCGAAGGAAGGACTGAAGCTTTCTTT. Protein: CASRSEGRTEAFF. This chain uses TRBV5-1 with TRBJ1-1; D gene ambiguous. CDR3 length: 13 amino acids. Germline-derived CDR1 and CDR2 are SGHRS and YFSETQ. Trimming removed 5 bases at V and 5 bases at J, with 13 bases between.